This TCR beta chain was captured in a study of CD8 T cells in Susac syndrome. Reverse transcription used about 0.5 to 1 ug RNA and random hexamers. The authors amplified TCR beta CDR3 across 54 Vbeta and 13 Jbeta using immunoSEQ multiplex PCR. In TCRdb, the immunoSEQ multiplex PCR reads were re-called with MiXCR into one record per CDR3 protein. The sample lists approximately 190,000 distinct CDR3 sequences; roughly 95% were seen once. This sequence was found in a human donor with Susac syndrome. Source material: CD4+ T cells from PBMCs.

The CDR3 DNA reads as TGTGCCAGCAGTTATCGAGACAGGGAGGGTGAGCAGTTCTTC. It is translated as CASSYRDREGEQFF. The rearrangement joins TRBV6-5 to TRBJ2-1, with D possibly called TRBD1 or TRBD2 (7 bases each). Per germline, CDR1 MNHEY and CDR2 SVGAGI. V gave up 3 bases and J gave up 9 bases, with 15 bases separating them. This CDR3 contains 14 residues.